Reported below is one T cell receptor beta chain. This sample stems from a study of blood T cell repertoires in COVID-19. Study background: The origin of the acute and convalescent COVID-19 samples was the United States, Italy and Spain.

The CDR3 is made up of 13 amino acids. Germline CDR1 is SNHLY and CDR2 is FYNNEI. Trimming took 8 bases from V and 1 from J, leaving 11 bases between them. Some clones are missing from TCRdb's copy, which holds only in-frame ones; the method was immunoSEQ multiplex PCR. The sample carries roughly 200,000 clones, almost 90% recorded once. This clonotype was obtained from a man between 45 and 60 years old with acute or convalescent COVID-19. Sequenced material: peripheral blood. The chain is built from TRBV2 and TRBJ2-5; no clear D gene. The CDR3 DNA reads TGTGCCAGCGGTTATTCGGTCCAAGAGACCCAGTACTTC. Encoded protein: CASGYSVQETQYF. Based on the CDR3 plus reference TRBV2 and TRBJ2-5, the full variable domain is EPEVTQTPSHQVTQMGQEVILRCVPISNHLYFYWYRQILGQKVEFLVSFYNNEISEKSEIFDDQFSVERPDGSNFTLKIRSTKLEDSAMYFCASGYSVQETQYFGPGTRLLVL.